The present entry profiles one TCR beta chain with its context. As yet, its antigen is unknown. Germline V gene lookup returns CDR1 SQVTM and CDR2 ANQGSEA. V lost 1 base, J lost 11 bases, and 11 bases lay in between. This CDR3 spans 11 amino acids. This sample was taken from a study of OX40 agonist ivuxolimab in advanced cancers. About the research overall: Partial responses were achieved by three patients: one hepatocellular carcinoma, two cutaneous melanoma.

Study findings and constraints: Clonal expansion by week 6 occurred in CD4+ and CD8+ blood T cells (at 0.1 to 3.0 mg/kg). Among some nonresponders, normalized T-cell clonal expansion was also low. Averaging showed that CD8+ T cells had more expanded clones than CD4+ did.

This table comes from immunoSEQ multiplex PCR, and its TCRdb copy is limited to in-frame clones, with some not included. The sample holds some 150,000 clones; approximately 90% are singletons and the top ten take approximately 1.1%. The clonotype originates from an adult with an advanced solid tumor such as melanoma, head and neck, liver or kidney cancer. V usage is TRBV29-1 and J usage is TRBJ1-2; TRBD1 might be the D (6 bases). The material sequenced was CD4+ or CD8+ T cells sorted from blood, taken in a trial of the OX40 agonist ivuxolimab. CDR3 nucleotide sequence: TGCAGCGTTGAAGCAGGGGAGAGTTACACCTTC. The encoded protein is CSVEAGESYTF.